This T cell receptor beta chain appears in the sequencing data of a study of early T cells in non-severe SARS-CoV-2 infection. TCRdb re-derived calls from the 5' RACE reads in MiXCR, one entry per CDR3 protein. Here the sample spans tens of thousands of distinct CDR3 sequences, approximately 10% being singletons. With 3 bases removed from V and 1 base from J, the gap between germline ends came to 12 bases. CDR3 size: 15 residues. CDR1 is MNHEY, CDR2 SVGEGT, per germline. This clonotype turned up a few times. The sample was whole blood, taken at baseline. This receptor was taken from an adult who was a healthcare worker with PCR-confirmed SARS-CoV-2 infection or an uninfected control (not recorded which). The chain employs TRBV6-2 or TRBV6-3 and TRBJ1-1; no clear D. The CDR3 sequence: CASSYPRIPNTEAFF. CDR3 DNA: TGTGCCAGCAGTTATCCGAGAATTCCGAACACTGAAGCTTTCTTT.